The 12 T cell receptor beta chains below were found in one sample sequenced in a study of spatial heterogeneity in lung cancer. Each CDR3 protein gets one entry after TCRdb re-called the 5' RACE reads with MiXCR. The sample records about 85,000 distinct CDR3 sequences, approximately 18% being singletons. Time point: sample taken at primary tumor resection. Material for sequencing was whole RNA from tumor, nontumor lung or frozen PBMC, left unsorted. Sequencing used PBMCs, obtained at surgery. The receptors stem from a male donor with early-stage non-small cell lung cancer.

The chain carries TRBV19 and TRBJ1-1; D is unclear. The CDR3 contains 12 residues. V was cut by 0 bases and J by 8 bases, with 7 bases left in between. The germline V gene has CDR1 LNHDA and CDR2 SQIVND (reference sequence). The CDR3 loop reads CASSIDAREAFF. The CDR3 DNA reads TGTGCCAGTAGTATAGATGCGCGAGAAGCTTTCTTT.

The chain employs TRBV6-1 and TRBJ2-7, with D perhaps TRBD1 (6 bases). Trimming stripped 5 bases from V and 6 bases from J, with 11 bases between. CDR3 size: 12 residues. Germline loops: CDR1 MNHNS, CDR2 SASEGT. CDR3 residues: CASSPGHFEQYF. The DNA of the CDR3 is TGTGCCAGCAGTCCGGGACACTTCGAGCAGTACTTC.

The V call is TRBV20-1, the J call TRBJ2-3; D unresolved. This CDR3 is built from 14 residues. The V end lost 1 base, the J end lost 8 bases, and 16 bases lay between the germline ends. CDR1 and CDR2 (germline): DFQATT, SNEGSKA (reference sequence). Here the CDR3 reads CSARATPGATTQYF. CDR3 sequence (DNA): TGCAGTGCTAGAGCGACTCCAGGAGCTACTACGCAGTATTTT.

The gene calls are TRBV9 and TRBJ2-7; D call uncertain. V lost 4 bases to trimming and J lost 6 bases, with 14 bases between them. Germline CDR1 is SGDLS and CDR2 is YYNGEE. The CDR3 is made up of 13 amino acids. CDR3 loop: CASSPPRFGEQYF. In nucleotides, the CDR3 is TGTGCCAGCAGCCCCCCCAGGTTCGGCGAGCAGTACTTC.

The chain employs TRBV27 and TRBJ2-5; TRBD2 aligns across 11 bases. Trimming cost V 4 bases and J 5 bases; bases outside gene matches: 6. The V gene's germline CDR1 is MNHEY and CDR2 SMNVEV (reference sequence). The CDR3 runs to 15 residues. Here the CDR3 DNA reads TGTGCCAGCAGTTCGAGACTAGCGGGGTACGAGACCCAGTACTTC. Protein product: CASSSRLAGYETQYF.

This clonotype was seen more than once but under ten times. The chain combines TRBV7-9 with TRBJ2-4; D remains unclear. Per the germline V gene, CDR1 is SEHNR and CDR2 is FQNEAQ (reference sequence). This CDR3 is built from 13 residues. Trimming left V 5 bases short and J 4 bases short, with 9 bases between. In DNA form, the CDR3 reads TGTGCCAGCAGCAAGACCGAAAAAAACATTCAGTACTTC. It codes for CASSKTEKNIQYF.

This clonotype was counted many times. J is TRBJ1-1 and V is TRBV10-3, with a possible D match to TRBD1 (5 bases). The CDR3 has 13 residues. V lost 11 bases and J lost 0, with 13 bases in between. CDR1 is ENHRY, CDR2 SYGVKD, per germline. The CDR3 reads CAAKQDMNTEAFF. CDR3 bases: TGTGCCGCCAAACAGGACATGAACACTGAAGCTTTCTTT.

The table lists this clonotype with many counts. The chain combines TRBV7-9 with TRBJ1-1, with unresolved D. CDR1 is SEHNR and CDR2 is FQNEAQ in the germline V gene (reference sequence). V was cut by 2 bases and J by 1 base, with 11 bases left in between. There are 15 residues in the CDR3. For the CDR3, the DNA is TGTGCCAGCAGCTTATTCCTCAGCGAGAACACTGAAGCTTTCTTT. Encoded protein: CASSLFLSENTEAFF.

The chain uses TRBV10-3 and TRBJ2-1; D remains unclear. The V gene lost 3 bases and the J gene lost 6 bases, with 12 bases spanning the gap. The CDR3 spans 14 residues. CDR1 and CDR2 from the germline V gene are ENHRY and SYGVKD. The CDR3: CAISDRAGPNEQFF. The CDR3 DNA reads TGTGCCATCAGTGATAGGGCAGGCCCCAATGAGCAGTTCTTC.

This clonotype has more than one count but fewer than ten. The rearrangement links TRBV28 to TRBJ2-3; D is possibly TRBD2 (5 bases). Trimming shortened V by 6 bases and J by 7 bases, and 20 bases separated the two germline ends. This CDR3 is built from 15 residues. The V gene's germline CDR1 is MDHEN and CDR2 SYDVKM. The CDR3 region has the DNA TGTGCCAGCAGGTCCGGACTGGCGAGTGTAAATACGCAGTATTTT. It translates to CASRSGLASVNTQYF. Full variable domain (missing parts from reference TRBV28 and TRBJ2-3): DVKVTQSSRYLVKRTGEKVFLECVQDMDHENMFWYRQDPGLGLRLIYFSYDVKMKEKGDIPEGYSVSREKKERFSLILESASTNQTSMYLCASRSGLASVNTQYFGPGTRLTVL.

The DNA for the CDR3 is TGTGCCAGCAGGACTGTGAACACTGAAGCTTTCTTT. The encoded protein is CASRTVNTEAFF. The chain is built from TRBV6-1 and TRBJ1-1; D unresolved. The CDR3 covers 12 residues. Germline CDR1 MNHNS, CDR2 SASEGT. Trimming stripped 6 bases from V and 0 bases from J, with 5 bases between.

This chain links TRBV18 with TRBJ2-7; TRBD1 is a possible D gene (6 bases). Deletions cut 1 base from V and 5 bases from J, with 9 bases between. There are 13 residues in the CDR3. CDR1 KGHSH and CDR2 LQKENI come from the germline V gene. CDR3 DNA: TGTGCCAGCTCACCACAAAACAGGGACGAGCAGTACTTC. Its translation is CASSPQNRDEQYF.